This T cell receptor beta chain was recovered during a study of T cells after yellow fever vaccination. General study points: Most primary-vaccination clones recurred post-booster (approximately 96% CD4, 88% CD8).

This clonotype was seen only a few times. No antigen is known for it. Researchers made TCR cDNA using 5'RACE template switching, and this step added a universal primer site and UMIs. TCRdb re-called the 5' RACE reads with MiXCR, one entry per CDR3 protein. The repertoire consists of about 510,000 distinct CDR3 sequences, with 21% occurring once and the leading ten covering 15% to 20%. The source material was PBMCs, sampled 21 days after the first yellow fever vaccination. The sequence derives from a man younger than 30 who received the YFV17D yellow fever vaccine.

This CDR3 reads CSVVGQGFSVNTEAFF. The CDR3 bases are TGCAGCGTTGTGGGACAGGGGTTCTCGGTGAACACTGAAGCTTTCTTT. The chain links TRBV29-1 to TRBJ1-1; 10 bases are shared with TRBD1. After removal of 4 bases from V and 0 bases from J, the junction contained 8 bases not matched to a gene. The germline gives CDR1 SQVTM, CDR2 ANQGSEA. The CDR3 is 16 residues long.